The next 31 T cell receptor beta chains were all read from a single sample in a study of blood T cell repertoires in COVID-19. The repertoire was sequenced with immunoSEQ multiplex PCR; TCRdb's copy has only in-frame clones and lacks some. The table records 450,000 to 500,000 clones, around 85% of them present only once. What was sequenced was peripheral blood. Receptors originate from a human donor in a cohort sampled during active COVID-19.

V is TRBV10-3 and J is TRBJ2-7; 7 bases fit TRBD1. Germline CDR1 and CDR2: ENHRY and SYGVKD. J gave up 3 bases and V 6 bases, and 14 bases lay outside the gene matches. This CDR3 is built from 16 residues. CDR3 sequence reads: CAISPSGQSKFYEQYF. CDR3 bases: TGTGCCATCAGCCCCTCGGGACAGAGTAAATTCTACGAGCAGTACTTC.

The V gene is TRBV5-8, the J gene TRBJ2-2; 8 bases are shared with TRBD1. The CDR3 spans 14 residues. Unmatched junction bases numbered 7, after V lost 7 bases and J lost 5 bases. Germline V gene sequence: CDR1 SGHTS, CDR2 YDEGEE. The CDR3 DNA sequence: TGTGCCAGCGGCAGGACAGGGCTGACCGGGGAGCTGTTTTTT. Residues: CASGRTGLTGELFF.

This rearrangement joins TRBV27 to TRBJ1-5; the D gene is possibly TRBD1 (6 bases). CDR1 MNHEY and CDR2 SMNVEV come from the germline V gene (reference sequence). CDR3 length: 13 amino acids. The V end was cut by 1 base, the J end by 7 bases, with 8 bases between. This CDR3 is CASSLWGQQPQHF. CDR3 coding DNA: TGTGCCAGCAGTTTATGGGGGCAACAGCCCCAGCATTTT.

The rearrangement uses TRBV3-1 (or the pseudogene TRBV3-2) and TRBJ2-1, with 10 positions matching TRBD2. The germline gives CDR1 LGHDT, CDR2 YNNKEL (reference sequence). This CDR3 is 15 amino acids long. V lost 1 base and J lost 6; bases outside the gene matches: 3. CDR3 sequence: CASSQGTSGFNEQFF. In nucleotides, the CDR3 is TGTGCCAGCAGCCAAGGGACTAGCGGTTTCAATGAGCAGTTCTTC.

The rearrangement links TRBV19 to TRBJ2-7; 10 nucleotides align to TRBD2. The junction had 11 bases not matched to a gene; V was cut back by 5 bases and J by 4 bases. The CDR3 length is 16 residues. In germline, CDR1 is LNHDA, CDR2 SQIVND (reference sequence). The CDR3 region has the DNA TGTGCCAGTAGTCCGGTAACTAGCGGGATTTCTTACGAGCAGTACTTC. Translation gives CASSPVTSGISYEQYF. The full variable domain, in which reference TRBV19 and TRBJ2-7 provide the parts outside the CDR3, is DGGITQSPKYLFRKEGQNVTLSCEQNLNHDAMYWYRQDPGQGLRLIYYSQIVNDFQKGDIAEGYSVSREKKESFPLTVTSAQKNPTAFYLCASSPVTSGISYEQYFGPGTRLTVT.

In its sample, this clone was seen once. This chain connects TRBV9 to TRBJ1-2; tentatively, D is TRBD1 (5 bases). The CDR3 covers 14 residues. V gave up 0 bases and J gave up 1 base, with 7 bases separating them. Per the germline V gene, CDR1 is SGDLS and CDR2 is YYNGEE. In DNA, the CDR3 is TGTGCCAGCAGCGTAGGGGGCAGTAACTATGGCTACACCTTC. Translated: CASSVGGSNYGYTF.

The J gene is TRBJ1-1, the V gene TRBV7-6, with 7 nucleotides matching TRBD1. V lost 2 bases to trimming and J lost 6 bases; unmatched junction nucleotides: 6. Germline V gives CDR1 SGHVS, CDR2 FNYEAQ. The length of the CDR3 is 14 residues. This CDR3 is CASSLSWTGSEAFF. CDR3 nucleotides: TGTGCCAGCAGCTTATCTTGGACAGGCTCTGAAGCTTTCTTT.

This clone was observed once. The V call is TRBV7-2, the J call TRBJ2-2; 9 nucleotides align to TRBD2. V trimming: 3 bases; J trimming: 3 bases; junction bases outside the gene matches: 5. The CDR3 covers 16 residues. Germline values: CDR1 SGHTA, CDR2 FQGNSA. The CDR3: CASSFQAGGHTGELFF. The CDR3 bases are TGTGCCAGCAGCTTTCAAGCGGGAGGACACACCGGGGAGCTGTTTTTT.

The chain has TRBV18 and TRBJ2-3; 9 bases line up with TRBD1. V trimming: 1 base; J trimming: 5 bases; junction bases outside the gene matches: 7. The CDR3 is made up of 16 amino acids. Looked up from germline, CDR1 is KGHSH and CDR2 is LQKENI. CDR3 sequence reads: CASSPRSGQGQDTQYF. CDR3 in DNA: TGTGCCAGCTCACCACGTTCGGGACAGGGTCAAGATACGCAGTATTTT.

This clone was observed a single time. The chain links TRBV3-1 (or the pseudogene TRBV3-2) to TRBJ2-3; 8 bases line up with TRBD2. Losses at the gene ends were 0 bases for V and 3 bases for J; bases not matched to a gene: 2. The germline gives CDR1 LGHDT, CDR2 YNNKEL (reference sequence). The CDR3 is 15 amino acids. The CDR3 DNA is TGTGCCAGCAGCCAAGAGGTAGCGGGAACAGATACGCAGTATTTT. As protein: CASSQEVAGTDTQYF.

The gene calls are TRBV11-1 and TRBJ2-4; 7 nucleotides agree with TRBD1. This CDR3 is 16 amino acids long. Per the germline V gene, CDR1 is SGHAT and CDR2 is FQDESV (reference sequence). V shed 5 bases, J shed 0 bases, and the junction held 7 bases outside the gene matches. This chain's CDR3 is CASSPTGAIAKNIQYF. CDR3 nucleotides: TGTGCCAGCAGCCCCACAGGGGCAATAGCCAAAAACATTCAGTACTTC.

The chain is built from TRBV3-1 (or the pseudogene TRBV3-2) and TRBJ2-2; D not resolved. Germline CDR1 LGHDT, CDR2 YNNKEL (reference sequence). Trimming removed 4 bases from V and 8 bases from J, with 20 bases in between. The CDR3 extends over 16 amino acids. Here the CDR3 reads CASSPSPLGGGGELFF. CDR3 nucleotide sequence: TGTGCCAGCAGCCCGTCCCCTCTAGGTGGTGGTGGGGAGCTGTTTTTT.

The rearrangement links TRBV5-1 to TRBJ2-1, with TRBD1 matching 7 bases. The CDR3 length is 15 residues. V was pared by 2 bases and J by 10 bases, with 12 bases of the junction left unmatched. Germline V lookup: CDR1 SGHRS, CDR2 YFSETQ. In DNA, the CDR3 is TGCGCCAGCAGCTTAGGACAGGCGGATGCCGCGGAGCAGTTCTTC. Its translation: CASSLGQADAAEQFF.

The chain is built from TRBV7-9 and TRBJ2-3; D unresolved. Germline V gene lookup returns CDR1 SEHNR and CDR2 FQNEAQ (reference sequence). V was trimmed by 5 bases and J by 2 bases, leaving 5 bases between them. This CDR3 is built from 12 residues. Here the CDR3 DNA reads TGTGCCAGCAGCCAGTACACAGATACGCAGTATTTT. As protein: CASSQYTDTQYF.

In DNA, the CDR3 is TGCGCCAGCAGCTTCAGTCTCAGTACCGGGGAGCTGTTTTTT. Protein: CASSFSLSTGELFF. This chain joins TRBV5-1 and TRBJ2-2, with no clear D. The germline CDR1 and CDR2 sequences are SGHRS and YFSETQ. The CDR3 is made up of 14 amino acids. Trimming left V 2 bases short and J 5 bases short, with 10 bases between.

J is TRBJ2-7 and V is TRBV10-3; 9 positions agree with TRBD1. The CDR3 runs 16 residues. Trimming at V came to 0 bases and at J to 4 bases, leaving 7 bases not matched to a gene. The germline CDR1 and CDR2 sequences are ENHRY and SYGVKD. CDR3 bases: TGTGCCATCAGTGAGTCGGGCCGGGACAGGGTGTACGAGCAGTACTTC. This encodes CAISESGRDRVYEQYF.

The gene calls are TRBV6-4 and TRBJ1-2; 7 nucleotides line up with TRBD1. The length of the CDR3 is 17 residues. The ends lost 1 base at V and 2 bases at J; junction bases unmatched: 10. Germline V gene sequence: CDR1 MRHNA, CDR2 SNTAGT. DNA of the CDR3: TGTGCCAGCAGTGACTTGGCTAGACAGGGTTCAAACTATGGCTACACCTTC. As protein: CASSDLARQGSNYGYTF.

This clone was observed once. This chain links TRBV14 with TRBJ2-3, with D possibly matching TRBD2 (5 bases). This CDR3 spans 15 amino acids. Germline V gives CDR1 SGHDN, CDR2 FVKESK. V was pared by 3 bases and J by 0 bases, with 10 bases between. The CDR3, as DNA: TGTGCCAGCAGCCATCTCAGGACTAGCACAGATACGCAGTATTTT. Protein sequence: CASSHLRTSTDTQYF.

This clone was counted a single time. CDR3 nucleotides: TGTGCCAGTAGTACCAGTGGTCACGAGCAGTACTTC. It is translated as CASSTSGHEQYF. V gene TRBV19 combines with J gene TRBJ2-7; D remains ambiguous. There are 12 residues in the CDR3. CDR1 is LNHDA and CDR2 is SQIVND in the germline V gene (reference sequence). V was pared by 4 bases and J by 5 bases, with 9 bases between.

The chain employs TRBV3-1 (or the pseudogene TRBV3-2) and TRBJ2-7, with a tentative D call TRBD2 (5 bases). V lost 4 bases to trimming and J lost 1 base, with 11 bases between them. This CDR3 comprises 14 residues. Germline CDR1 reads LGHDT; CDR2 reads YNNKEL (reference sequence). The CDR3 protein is CASSLQRGSYEQYF. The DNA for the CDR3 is TGTGCCAGCAGCCTCCAGCGAGGGTCCTACGAGCAGTACTTC.

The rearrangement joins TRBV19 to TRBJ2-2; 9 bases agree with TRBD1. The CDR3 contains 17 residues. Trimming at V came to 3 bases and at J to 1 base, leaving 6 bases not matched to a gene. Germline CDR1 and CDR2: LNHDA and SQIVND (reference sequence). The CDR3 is CASSIRADRGNTGELFF. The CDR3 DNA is TGTGCCAGTAGTATCAGAGCGGACAGGGGGAACACCGGGGAGCTGTTTTTT.

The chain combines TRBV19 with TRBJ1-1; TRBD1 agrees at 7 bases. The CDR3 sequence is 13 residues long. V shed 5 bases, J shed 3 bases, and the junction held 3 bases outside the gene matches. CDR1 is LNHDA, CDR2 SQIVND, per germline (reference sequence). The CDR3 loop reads CASSYRGDTEAFF. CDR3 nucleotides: TGTGCCAGTAGTTACAGGGGTGACACTGAAGCTTTCTTT.

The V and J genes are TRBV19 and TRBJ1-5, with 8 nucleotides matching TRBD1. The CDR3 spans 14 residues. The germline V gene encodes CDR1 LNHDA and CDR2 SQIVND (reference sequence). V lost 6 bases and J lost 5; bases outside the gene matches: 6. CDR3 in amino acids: CASRGQEWYQPQHF. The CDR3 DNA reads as TGTGCCAGTAGGGGACAGGAGTGGTATCAGCCCCAGCATTTT.

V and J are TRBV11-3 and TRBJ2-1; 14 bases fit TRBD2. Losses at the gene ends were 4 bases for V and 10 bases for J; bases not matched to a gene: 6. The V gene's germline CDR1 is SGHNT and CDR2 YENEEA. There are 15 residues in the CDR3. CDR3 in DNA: TGTGCCAGCAGCTCGGGACTAGCGGGAGCAAAGGAGCAGTTCTTC. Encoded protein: CASSSGLAGAKEQFF.

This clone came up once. DNA of the CDR3: TGTGCCAGCAGCTTAGTCCCTCATCGGGGAACACCGCAGTACTTC. As protein: CASSLVPHRGTPQYF. This chain joins TRBV7-9 and TRBJ2-7, with D possibly matching TRBD2 (5 bases). The CDR3 spans 15 residues. V lost 1 base to trimming and J lost 9 bases, with 19 bases between them. CDR1 and CDR2 from the germline V gene are SEHNR and FQNEAQ (reference sequence).

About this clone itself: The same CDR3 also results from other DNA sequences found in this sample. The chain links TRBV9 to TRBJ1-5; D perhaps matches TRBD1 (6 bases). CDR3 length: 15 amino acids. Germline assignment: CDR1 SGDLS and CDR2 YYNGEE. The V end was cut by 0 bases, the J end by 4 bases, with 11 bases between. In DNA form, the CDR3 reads TGTGCCAGCAGCGTAGACCCAGGGGAAAATCAGCCCCAGCATTTT. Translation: CASSVDPGENQPQHF. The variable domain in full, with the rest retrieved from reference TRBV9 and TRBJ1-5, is DSGVTQTPKHLITATGQRVTLRCSPRSGDLSVYWYQQSLDQGLQFLIQYYNGEERAKGNILERFSAQQFPDLHSELNLSSLELGDSALYFCASSVDPGENQPQHFGDGTRLSIL.

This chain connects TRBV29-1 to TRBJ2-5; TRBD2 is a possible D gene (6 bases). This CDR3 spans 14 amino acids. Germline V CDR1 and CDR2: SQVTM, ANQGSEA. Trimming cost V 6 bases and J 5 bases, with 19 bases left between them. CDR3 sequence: CSVGRVGSGETQYF. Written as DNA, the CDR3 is TGCAGCGTAGGGCGGGTAGGCAGCGGGGAGACCCAGTACTTC.

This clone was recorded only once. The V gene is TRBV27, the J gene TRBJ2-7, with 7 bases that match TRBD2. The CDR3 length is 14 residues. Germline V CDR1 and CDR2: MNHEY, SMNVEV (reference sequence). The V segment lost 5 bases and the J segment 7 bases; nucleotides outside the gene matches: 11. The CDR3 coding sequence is TGTGCCAGCAGTCCATCCGGGGGGATGAGGGAGCAGTACTTC. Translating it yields CASSPSGGMREQYF.

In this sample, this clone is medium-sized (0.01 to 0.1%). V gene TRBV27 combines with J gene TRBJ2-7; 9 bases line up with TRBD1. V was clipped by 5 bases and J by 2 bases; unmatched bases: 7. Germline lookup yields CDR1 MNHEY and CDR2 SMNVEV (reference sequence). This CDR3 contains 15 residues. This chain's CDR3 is CASSPTGGAPYEQYF. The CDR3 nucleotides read TGTGCCAGCAGTCCGACAGGGGGGGCTCCCTACGAGCAGTACTTC.

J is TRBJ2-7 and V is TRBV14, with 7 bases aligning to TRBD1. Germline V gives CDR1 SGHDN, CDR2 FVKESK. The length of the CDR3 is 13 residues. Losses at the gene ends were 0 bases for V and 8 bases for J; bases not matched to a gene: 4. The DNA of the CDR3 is TGTGCCAGCAGCCAAGACACGGGACAGAAGCAGTACTTC. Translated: CASSQDTGQKQYF.

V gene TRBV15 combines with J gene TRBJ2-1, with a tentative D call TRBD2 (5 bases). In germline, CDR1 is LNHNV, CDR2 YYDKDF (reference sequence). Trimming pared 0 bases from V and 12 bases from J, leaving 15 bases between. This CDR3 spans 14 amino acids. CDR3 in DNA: TGTGCCACCAGCAGAGATAGTACTACCCGGGGGCAGTTCTTC. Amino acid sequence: CATSRDSTTRGQFF.